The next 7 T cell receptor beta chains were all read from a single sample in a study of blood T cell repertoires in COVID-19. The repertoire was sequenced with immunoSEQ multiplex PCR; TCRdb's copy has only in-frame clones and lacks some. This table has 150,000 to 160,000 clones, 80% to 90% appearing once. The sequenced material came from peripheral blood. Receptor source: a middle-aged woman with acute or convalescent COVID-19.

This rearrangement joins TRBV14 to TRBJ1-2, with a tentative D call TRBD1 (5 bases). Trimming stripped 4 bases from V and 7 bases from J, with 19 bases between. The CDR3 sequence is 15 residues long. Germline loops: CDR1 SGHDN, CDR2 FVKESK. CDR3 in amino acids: CASSRPEEGPGGYTF. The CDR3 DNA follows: TGTGCCAGCAGCCGCCCAGAGGAGGGGCCGGGTGGCTACACCTTC.

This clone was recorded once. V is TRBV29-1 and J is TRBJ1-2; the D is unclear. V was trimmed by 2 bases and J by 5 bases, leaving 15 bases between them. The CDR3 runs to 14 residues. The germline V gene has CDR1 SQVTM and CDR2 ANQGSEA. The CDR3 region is CSVENTDLAYGYTF. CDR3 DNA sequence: TGCAGCGTTGAAAATACGGACTTGGCTTATGGCTACACCTTC.

CDR3 DNA: TGCGCCAGCAGCTTGGCCCCGGGAACGACCTACGAGCAGTACTTC. Translation: CASSLAPGTTYEQYF. The chain couples TRBV5-1 to TRBJ2-7, with D possibly matching TRBD2 (5 bases). The CDR3 extends over 15 amino acids. Germline V gene data show CDR1 as SGHRS and CDR2 as YFSETQ. The ends were cut back, 0 bases at V and 2 bases at J, with 12 bases in the middle.

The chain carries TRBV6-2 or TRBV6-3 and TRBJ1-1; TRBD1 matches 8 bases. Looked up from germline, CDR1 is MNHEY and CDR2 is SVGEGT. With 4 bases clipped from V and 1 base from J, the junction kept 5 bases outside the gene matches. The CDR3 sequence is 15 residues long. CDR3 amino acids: CASSSGGQGNTEAFF. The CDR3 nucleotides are TGTGCCAGCAGTTCAGGGGGCCAAGGGAACACTGAAGCTTTCTTT.

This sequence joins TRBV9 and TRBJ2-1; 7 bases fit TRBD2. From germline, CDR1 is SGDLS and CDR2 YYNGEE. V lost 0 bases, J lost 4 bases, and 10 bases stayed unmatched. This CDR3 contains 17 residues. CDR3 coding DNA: TGTGCCAGCAGCGTAGCCGGGAGTCTAGCGGCTTACAATGAGCAGTTCTTC. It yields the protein CASSVAGSLAAYNEQFF.

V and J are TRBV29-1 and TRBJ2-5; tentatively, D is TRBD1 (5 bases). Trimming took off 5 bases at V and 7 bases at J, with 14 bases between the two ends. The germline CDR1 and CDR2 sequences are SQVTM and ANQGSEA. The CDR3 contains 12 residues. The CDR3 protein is CSVRSGYGTQYF. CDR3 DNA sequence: TGCAGCGTTAGATCAGGGTACGGGACCCAGTACTTC. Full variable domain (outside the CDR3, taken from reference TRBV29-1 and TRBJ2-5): SAVISQKPSRDICQRGTSLTIQCQVDSQVTMMFWYRQQPGQSLTLIATANQGSEATYESGFVIDKFPISRPNLTFSTLTVSNMSPEDSSIYLCSVRSGYGTQYFGPGTRLLVL.

The CDR3 here is CASSGQRNQPQHF. CDR3 coding DNA: TGTGCCAGCAGTGGACAGCGGAATCAGCCCCAGCATTTT. The rearrangement links TRBV12-3 or TRBV12-4 to TRBJ1-5, with a possible D match to TRBD1 (6 bases). V was trimmed by 5 bases and J by 4 bases, leaving 9 bases between them. The CDR3 contains 13 residues.